The clone carrying this T cell receptor beta chain was observed at least ten times. This record comes from a study of early T cells in non-severe SARS-CoV-2 infection. V lost 4 bases to trimming and J lost 8 bases, with 17 bases between them. The V gene's germline CDR1 is SGHRS and CDR2 YFSETQ. This CDR3 is 14 amino acids long. TCRdb fed the 5' RACE reads into MiXCR, producing one record per CDR3 protein. The sample consists of roughly 70,000 distinct CDR3 sequences, roughly 21% of them appearing once. This chain links TRBV5-1 with TRBJ2-3; D possibly matches TRBD1 or TRBD2 (5 bases each). The TCR comes from an adult who was a healthcare worker with PCR-confirmed SARS-CoV-2 infection or an uninfected control (not recorded which). The source material was whole blood, sampled at baseline. The chain's CDR3 is CASSPGTAKATQYF. The DNA for the CDR3 is TGCGCCAGCAGCCCCGGGACCGCAAAGGCTACGCAGTATTTT.